This is a list of T cell receptor beta chains from one sample in a study of blood T cell repertoires in COVID-19. This table comes from immunoSEQ multiplex PCR, and its TCRdb copy is limited to in-frame clones, with some not included. The sample yields under 200,000 clones, approximately 80% seen once. The specimen sequenced was PBMCs or T cells enriched from blood (not recorded which). The receptors derive from an older woman who had recovered from COVID-19. The CDR3 runs from the conserved cysteine through the conserved F or W. Each record gives: V gene, clone size, J gene, D gene, CDR3 DNA, CDR3 protein. D genes are given only for firm matches. Expanded clones get a size class; other rows say once, few or many, or leave the size out.

v_gene: TRBV9
abundance: -
j_gene: TRBJ1-4
d_gene: -
CDR3nt: TGTGCCAGCAGCGGTACGAGTCTGGGAGCGTATGCCCTAGAAAAACTGTTTTTT
CDR3aa: CASSGTSLGAYALEKLFF

v_gene: TRBV6-1
abundance: -
j_gene: TRBJ1-1
d_gene: -
CDR3nt: TGTGCCAGCAGTGAGTGGCAGGCGAACACTGAAGCTTTCTTT
CDR3aa: CASSEWQANTEAFF

v_gene: TRBV4-1
abundance: -
j_gene: TRBJ2-6
d_gene: TRBD1
CDR3nt: TGCGCCAGCAGTCACGAACCGGGACAGAGCTCTGGGGCCAACGTCCTGACTTTC
CDR3aa: CASSHEPGQSSGANVLTF

v_gene: TRBV6-5
abundance: -
j_gene: TRBJ2-2
d_gene: -
CDR3nt: TGTGCCAGCACCTGGACAGATCGAAACACCGGGGAGCTGTTTTTT
CDR3aa: CASTWTDRNTGELFF

v_gene: TRBV28
abundance: -
j_gene: TRBJ2-4
d_gene: TRBD2
CDR3nt: TGTGCCAGCAGTCACCGGGGGGACGCCAAAAACATTCAGTACTTC
CDR3aa: CASSHRGDAKNIQYF

v_gene: TRBV5-1
abundance: once
j_gene: TRBJ1-1
d_gene: TRBD1
CDR3nt: TGCGCCAGCAGCTTGTTGACAGGGCTGGGCACTGAAGCTTTCTTT
CDR3aa: CASSLLTGLGTEAFF

v_gene: TRBV30
abundance: -
j_gene: TRBJ2-7
d_gene: TRBD1
CDR3nt: TGTGCCCTTTCCCGGGACAGGTTGTACGAGCAGTACTTC
CDR3aa: CALSRDRLYEQYF

v_gene: TRBV2
abundance: -
j_gene: TRBJ2-4
d_gene: TRBD2
CDR3nt: TGTGCCAGCAGAACTAGCGGGTACATTCAGTACTTC
CDR3aa: CASRTSGYIQYF

v_gene: TRBV29-1
abundance: -
j_gene: TRBJ1-1
d_gene: -
CDR3nt: TGCAGCGCCCAGGGAGGGCACGAAGCTTTCTTT
CDR3aa: CSAQGGHEAFF

v_gene: TRBV27
abundance: -
j_gene: TRBJ2-1
d_gene: -
CDR3nt: TGTGCCAGCAGGAGGGCAGGCGGGACCTACAATGAGCAGTTCTTC
CDR3aa: CASRRAGGTYNEQFF

v_gene: TRBV6-5
abundance: -
j_gene: TRBJ1-5
d_gene: TRBD1
CDR3nt: TGTGCCAGCAGTTACCGTCAGGGGGCAGGTCAGCCCCAGCATTTT
CDR3aa: CASSYRQGAGQPQHF

v_gene: TRBV20-1
abundance: -
j_gene: TRBJ1-2
d_gene: -
CDR3nt: TGCAGTGTCGTTACTAACTATGGCTACACCTTC
CDR3aa: CSVVTNYGYTF

v_gene: TRBV5-1
abundance: -
j_gene: TRBJ2-3
d_gene: -
CDR3nt: TGCGCCAGCAGTCCCGGGATGCCTAGCACAGATACGCAGTATTTT
CDR3aa: CASSPGMPSTDTQYF

v_gene: TRBV6-5
abundance: few
j_gene: TRBJ1-2
d_gene: TRBD1
CDR3nt: TGTGCCAGCAGTACAGTCGCAGGGGGCTATGGCTACACCTTC
CDR3aa: CASSTVAGGYGYTF

v_gene: TRBV9
abundance: -
j_gene: TRBJ2-1
d_gene: TRBD2
CDR3nt: TGTGCCAGCAGCGTAGTAAAGTCGCTAGCGGGGATCAATGAGCAGTTCTTC
CDR3aa: CASSVVKSLAGINEQFF

v_gene: TRBV27
abundance: few
j_gene: TRBJ2-7
d_gene: TRBD1
CDR3nt: TGTGCCAGCAGTTTATCGCCCCTGGGACAGGCTACTTCCTACGAGCAGTACTTC
CDR3aa: CASSLSPLGQATSYEQYF

v_gene: TRBV12-5
abundance: -
j_gene: TRBJ1-1
d_gene: -
CDR3nt: TGTGCTAGTGGTTTGGCGGTTCCGAACACTGAAGCTTTCTTT
CDR3aa: CASGLAVPNTEAFF

v_gene: TRBV18
abundance: few
j_gene: TRBJ1-2
d_gene: -
CDR3nt: TGTGCCAGCTCCTATCTGCGGGATTTCTATGGCTACACCTTC
CDR3aa: CASSYLRDFYGYTF

v_gene: TRBV25-1
abundance: -
j_gene: TRBJ1-2
d_gene: -
CDR3nt: TGTGCCAGCAGTGGAACCGGGACACCCTATGGCTACACCTTC
CDR3aa: CASSGTGTPYGYTF